The 16 T cell receptor beta chains presented below share a single source sample, sequenced in a study. TCRdb analysed the 5' RACE reads with MiXCR anew, one entry per CDR3 protein. The table includes approximately 8,700 distinct CDR3 sequences, roughly 16% detected once. The sequencing input was memory CD4+ T cells sorted from blood. Subset here: memory CD4+ T cells, CD4+CD45RO+CD25-. These receptors came from a female donor with breast cancer.

This clonotype was counted at least ten times. The rearrangement joins TRBV20-1 to TRBJ2-5; TRBD2 is a possible D gene (6 bases). The CDR3 has 14 residues. V was clipped by 5 bases and J by 0 bases, with 13 bases between them. Looked up from germline, CDR1 is DFQATT and CDR2 is SNEGSKA (reference sequence). CDR3 coding DNA: TGCAGTGCTCCCCCTTGGGGGGACCAAGAGACCCAGTACTTC. As protein: CSAPPWGDQETQYF.

This clonotype was counted many times. The CDR3 loop is CAWSNRDSQYF. The CDR3 DNA sequence: TGTGCCTGGAGTAACAGAGACTCGCAGTATTTT. The gene calls are TRBV30 and TRBJ2-3; no firm D call. CDR1 is GTSNPN, CDR2 SVGIG, per germline (reference sequence). Trimming cost V 2 bases and J 10 bases, with 10 bases left between them. CDR3 length: 11 amino acids.

In its sample, this clonotype is medium-sized. The rearrangement links TRBV4-1 to TRBJ1-5; no clear D. V lost 4 bases and J lost 4, with 11 bases in between. From germline, CDR1 is MGHRA and CDR2 YSYEKL. This CDR3 is 14 amino acids long. The CDR3 nucleotides read TGCGCCAGCAGCCCGGTGTTAGGGAATCAGCCCCAGCATTTT. It encodes CASSPVLGNQPQHF.

This clonotype was recorded many times. The chain joins TRBV4-3 to TRBJ2-3; D call uncertain. The CDR3 length is 14 residues. The V end was cut by 11 bases, the J end by 1 base, with 16 bases between. Germline loops: CDR1 LGHNA, CDR2 YSLEER. This chain's CDR3 is CAAGATVGTDTQYF. The CDR3 DNA is TGCGCCGCAGGAGCGACTGTCGGCACAGATACGCAGTATTTT.

This clonotype was recorded at least ten times. The CDR3 region is CASSPVRVAKETQYF. CDR3 sequence (DNA): TGTGCCAGCAGCCCAGTTAGGGTAGCTAAAGAGACCCAGTACTTC. V usage is TRBV11-2 and J usage is TRBJ2-5; D gene unclear. The CDR3 consists of 15 residues. CDR1 is SGHAT and CDR2 is FQNNGV in the germline V gene. Trimming cost V 5 bases and J 3 bases, with 16 bases left between them.

There are a few counts of this clonotype. The V call is TRBV28, the J call TRBJ2-3; D may be TRBD1 (7 bases). This CDR3 spans 18 amino acids. The V and J ends lost 3 bases and 1 base respectively, with 20 bases between them. CDR1 is MDHEN and CDR2 is SYDVKM in the germline V gene. CDR3 sequence reads: CASSFSRGQGGGTDTQYF. DNA for the CDR3: TGTGCCAGCAGTTTCTCGAGGGGGCAGGGGGGAGGCACAGATACGCAGTATTTT.

There are a few counts of this clonotype. V and J are TRBV6-4 and TRBJ2-1, with 9 nucleotides matching TRBD1. J gave up 6 bases and V 4 bases, and 10 bases lay outside the gene matches. This CDR3 comprises 16 residues. Germline loops: CDR1 MRHNA, CDR2 SNTAGT. The CDR3 DNA sequence: TGTGCCAGCAGTGCCGAGGACAGGGGCGTTAGCAATGAGCAGTTCTTC. Its protein product is CASSAEDRGVSNEQFF.

Regarding this clonotype: A much bigger clone sits one base away, suggesting this may be a read error. The chain is built from TRBV5-5 and TRBJ2-7; D might be TRBD2 (5 bases). This CDR3 comprises 13 residues. Germline CDR1 reads SGHKS; CDR2 reads YYEKEE (reference sequence). In DNA, the CDR3 is TGTGCCAGCAGCTTTGGGAGAAACTACGGGCAGTACTTC. Translating it yields CASSFGRNYGQYF.

By its share, this clonotype is medium-sized (0.01 to 0.1%). Germline and junction disagree at one end, which may indicate a read error. The chain is built from TRBV7-9 and TRBJ2-7; D may match TRBD1 or TRBD2 (5 bases each). This CDR3 is 15 amino acids long. Germline-derived CDR1 and CDR2 are SEHNR and FQNEAQ (reference sequence). Here the CDR3 reads CASSPIPGPSSEQYF. The CDR3 DNA reads TGTGCCAGCAGCCCTATACCGGGACCCTCCTCCGAGCAGTACTTC.

Comments on this clonotype: A much larger clone lies a single base off, so this may be a read error. The chain combines TRBV20-1 with TRBJ1-6; 9 bases align to TRBD1. This CDR3 is built from 14 residues. Germline V CDR1 and CDR2: DFQATT, SNEGSKA (reference sequence). This CDR3 is CRAGAGTGNSPLHF. CDR3 bases: TGCAGGGCTGGGGCCGGGACAGGGAATTCACCCCTCCACTTT.

As concerns this clonotype: A much larger clone is a single base away; this may be a read error. This chain connects TRBV29-1 to TRBJ2-1, with 12 bases fitting TRBD2. Germline V CDR1 and CDR2: SQVTM, ANQGSEA. The CDR3 consists of 14 residues. The CDR3 loop reads CNVEGLAGNNEQFF. The CDR3 DNA reads TGCAACGTGGAAGGACTAGCGGGGAACAATGAGCAGTTCTTC.

This clonotype is classed as medium-sized. This chain uses TRBV11-2 with TRBJ2-7; D not resolved. Germline lookup yields CDR1 SGHAT and CDR2 FQNNGV. The CDR3 runs to 15 residues. Trimming left V 1 base short and J 3 bases short, with 13 bases between. The DNA of the CDR3 is TGTGCCAGCAGCTTAGGGGCCAGTTTACTCTACGAGCAGTACTTC. Protein product: CASSLGASLLYEQYF.

The sample holds a few counts of this clonotype. The V gene is TRBV12-3 or TRBV12-4, the J gene TRBJ1-5; no clear D. This CDR3 contains 14 residues. Trimming took off 6 bases at V and 6 bases at J, with 15 bases between the two ends. The CDR3 sequence: CASSRDLEGQPQHF. In DNA form, the CDR3 reads TGTGCCAGCAGCCGTGACCTTGAGGGTCAGCCCCAGCATTTT.

This clonotype was seen many times. This chain connects TRBV5-1 to TRBJ1-2; D is unresolved. The germline CDR1 and CDR2 sequences are SGHRS and YFSETQ. V was clipped by 0 bases and J by 0 bases, with 9 bases between them. This CDR3 is 15 amino acids long. The CDR3 sequence: CASSLDGGTNYGYTF. CDR3 DNA sequence: TGCGCCAGCAGCTTGGATGGAGGGACTAACTATGGCTACACCTTC.

The J gene is TRBJ1-5, the V gene TRBV10-3; D not certain. The ends were cut back, 3 bases at V and 2 bases at J, with 2 bases in the middle. Looked up from germline, CDR1 is ENHRY and CDR2 is SYGVKD. This CDR3 is 12 amino acids long. The DNA for the CDR3 is TGTGCCATCAGTGACCGCAATCAGCCCCAGCATTTT. Amino acid sequence: CAISDRNQPQHF.

In its sample, this clonotype ranks as medium-sized. The junction does not match germline at one end; this may be a read error. V usage is TRBV5-4 and J usage is TRBJ2-1, with D perhaps TRBD2 (6 bases). The CDR3 extends over 12 amino acids. The germline V gene encodes CDR1 SGHNT and CDR2 YYREEE (reference sequence). The CDR3 reads CASSLDRSGGVF. The CDR3 nucleotides read TGTGCCAGCAGCCTGGATAGGAGCGGAGGGGTTTTC.